This entry concerns a single TCR beta chain. Participants were aged 18 to 89 years, lived in about two dozen US areas, and enrolled virtually. Authors' methods: For nucleated cells, counts were estimated from reference gene primer amplification. Clones were sequenced by immunoSEQ multiplex PCR, and TCRdb holds only the in-frame ones, with some missing. For V, J and clone size, that table is used; D and trimming come from the DNA. The sample has a few hundred thousand clones; approximately 87% are singletons. The record originates from a study of blood T cell repertoires in COVID-19. Study in general: Sites across the United States, Italy and Spain contributed samples from acute and convalescent COVID-19.

The receptor was derived from a man younger than 40 who had recovered from COVID-19. Sample: PBMCs or T cells enriched from blood (not recorded which).

The CDR3 DNA follows: TGTGCCAGCAAATCGGGGGGACCGGTCTCTGGAAACACCATATATTTT. It translates to CASKSGGPVSGNTIYF. V gene TRBV2 combines with J gene TRBJ1-3; D might be TRBD1 (5 bases). The CDR3 length is 16 residues. Trimming shortened V by 7 bases and J by 0 bases, and 16 bases separated the two germline ends. Germline V gene sequence: CDR1 SNHLY, CDR2 FYNNEI.